This record looks at one T cell receptor beta chain sequence and its context. Its antigen is not identified. Sequenced by immunoSEQ multiplex PCR; TCRdb stores in-frame clones only, minus some. Seen here are about 200,000 clones, 80% to 90% observed once, and the top ten hold around 15%. This record belongs to a study of cytomegalovirus exposure and HLA in healthy donors. Broader study findings: First-cohort TCR clusters were later found to tend to co-occur in the 130 or so validation repertoires.

Looked up from germline, CDR1 is SGHRS and CDR2 is YFSETQ. Trimming pared 2 bases from V and 6 bases from J, leaving 18 bases between. This CDR3 is 15 amino acids long. The TCR sequence derives from a woman in her twenties or thirties in good health and CMV-seropositive. Input material: PBMCs. This chain joins TRBV5-1 and TRBJ2-7; TRBD2 is a possible D gene (5 bases). In DNA, the CDR3 is TGCGCCAGCAGCTTTCGGAGCGACACTGCGGGCGAGCAGTACTTC. Its translation: CASSFRSDTAGEQYF.